The 22 T cell receptor beta chains listed next were all sequenced from one sample in a study of T-cell reconstitution after alpha-beta-depleted transplantation in children. Preparing the TCRbeta library involved the use of unique molecular identifiers. Each CDR3 protein is one row after TCRdb ran MiXCR on the PCR reads. The table has hundreds of thousands of distinct CDR3 sequences, 10% to 15% seen once. Sample: PBMCs, mostly from graft donor cells, taken 360 days after TCRalphabeta/CD19-depleted stem cell transplant. These receptors originate from a male patient younger than 18 who had a stem cell transplant for acute myeloid leukemia, so the T cells may come from the graft donor.

This clonotype was detected many times. This chain connects TRBV7-9 to TRBJ2-7, with TRBD2 matching over 10 bases. CDR3 length equals 17 residues. Trimming removed 1 base from V and 0 bases from J; junction bases left unmatched: 6. Germline CDR1 is SEHNR and CDR2 is FQNEAQ (reference sequence). The CDR3 coding sequence is TGTGCCAGCAGCTTAGGAGCTGGGACTAGCGCCTCCTACGAGCAGTACTTC. It translates to CASSLGAGTSASYEQYF.

In its sample, this clonotype was seen a few times. This chain connects TRBV3-1 to TRBJ2-7; maybe TRBD1 (7 bases). V lost 2 bases, J lost 2 bases, and 13 bases lay in between. Germline lookup yields CDR1 LGHDT and CDR2 YNNKEL (reference sequence). The CDR3 extends over 15 amino acids. CDR3 bases: TGTGCCAGCAGCCAAACAGGAGGGGGCCCCTACGAGCAGTACTTC. Encoded protein: CASSQTGGGPYEQYF.

There are a few counts of this clonotype. The chain joins TRBV7-2 to TRBJ2-2, with D possibly being TRBD1 or TRBD2 (6 bases each). Germline assignment: CDR1 SGHTA and CDR2 FQGNSA. The length of the CDR3 is 15 residues. V lost 4 bases, J lost 8 bases, and 17 bases lay in between. The chain's CDR3 is CASSSAGHSLGELFF. For the CDR3, the DNA is TGTGCCAGCAGCTCCGCGGGACATTCCCTAGGGGAGCTGTTTTTT.

This clonotype was counted at least ten times. This chain connects TRBV20-1 to TRBJ1-4; D unclear. Germline-derived CDR1 and CDR2 are DFQATT and SNEGSKA (reference sequence). The CDR3 contains 14 residues. V was cut by 0 bases and J by 0 bases, with 5 bases left in between. Written as DNA, the CDR3 is TGCAGTGCTAGAGACAGTGCAACTAATGAAAAACTGTTTTTT. Its protein is CSARDSATNEKLFF.

The V and J genes are TRBV19 and TRBJ1-1; a weak D match, TRBD1 (5 bases). The germline V gene encodes CDR1 LNHDA and CDR2 SQIVND (reference sequence). The CDR3 runs 14 residues. Trimming took 4 bases from V and 2 from J, leaving 11 bases between them. The CDR3 region is CASSTFGGNTEAFF. The CDR3 region has the DNA TGTGCCAGTAGTACCTTCGGGGGAAACACTGAAGCTTTCTTT.

The rearrangement joins TRBV3-1 to TRBJ2-1, with 11 bases lining up with TRBD2. The CDR3 has 15 residues. Germline values: CDR1 LGHDT, CDR2 YNNKEL (reference sequence). Germline trimming cut 1 base from V and 8 bases from J; bases unmatched to any gene: 4. The CDR3 DNA follows: TGTGCCAGCAGCCAAGGGGTTAGCGGGAGGGATGAGCAGTTCTTC. It codes for CASSQGVSGRDEQFF.

This clonotype occurred many times. The V and J genes are TRBV12-3 or TRBV12-4 and TRBJ1-4, with D maybe TRBD1 (6 bases). Trimming removed 3 bases from V and 10 bases from J, with 15 bases in between. This CDR3 spans 14 amino acids. The CDR3 spells CASSFWTERGKLFF. CDR3 coding DNA: TGTGCCAGCAGTTTCTGGACAGAGAGGGGAAAACTGTTTTTT.

At least ten counts were recorded for this clonotype. The V gene is TRBV28, the J gene TRBJ2-1, with 9 bases aligning to TRBD2. The CDR3 is 18 amino acids. Per germline, CDR1 MDHEN and CDR2 SYDVKM. The ends lost 4 bases at V and 1 base at J; junction bases unmatched: 11. CDR3 sequence: CASSSRVQREVSYNEQFF. The CDR3 bases are TGTGCCAGCAGTTCGCGAGTGCAGCGGGAGGTATCCTACAATGAGCAGTTCTTC.

The chain uses TRBV10-3 and TRBJ2-7; TRBD2 matches at 12 bases. Germline CDR1 reads ENHRY; CDR2 reads SYGVKD. CDR3 length: 17 residues. V dropped 1 base and J dropped 3; count of bases not matched to a gene: 7. CDR3 sequence reads: CAISEFPSGRAGYEQYF. The CDR3 coding sequence is TGTGCCATCAGTGAGTTTCCTAGCGGGAGGGCCGGCTACGAGCAGTACTTC.

The chain has TRBV27 and TRBJ2-2; D may be TRBD1 or TRBD2 (5 bases each). This CDR3 comprises 14 residues. The germline gives CDR1 MNHEY, CDR2 SMNVEV (reference sequence). Trimming took off 3 bases at V and 4 bases at J, with 9 bases between the two ends. DNA for the CDR3: TGTGCCAGCAGTTTTGGGACCCCCACCGGGGAGCTGTTTTTT. It specifies CASSFGTPTGELFF.

The rearrangement joins TRBV28 to TRBJ2-5; possibly TRBD1 for D (7 bases). Trimming shortened V by 2 bases and J by 5 bases, and 15 bases separated the two germline ends. Per germline, CDR1 MDHEN and CDR2 SYDVKM. The CDR3 loop spans 15 amino acids. This CDR3 reads CASSLRPRGDETQYF. The CDR3 DNA reads as TGTGCCAGCAGTTTAAGGCCCAGGGGGGATGAGACCCAGTACTTC.

This clonotype was detected only a few times. The chain joins TRBV28 to TRBJ2-5; 11 bases agree with TRBD2. V lost 0 bases and J lost 7; bases outside the gene matches: 7. Germline V gives CDR1 MDHEN, CDR2 SYDVKM. CDR3 length: 16 residues. CDR3 protein: CASSLWVGLADGTQYF. The CDR3 DNA sequence: TGTGCCAGCAGTTTATGGGTGGGACTAGCGGACGGGACCCAGTACTTC. Complete variable domain (other parts from reference TRBV28 and TRBJ2-5): DVKVTQSSRYLVKRTGEKVFLECVQDMDHENMFWYRQDPGLGLRLIYFSYDVKMKEKGDIPEGYSVSREKKERFSLILESASTNQTSMYLCASSLWVGLADGTQYFGPGTRLLVL.

This clonotype came up many times. The V call is TRBV7-2, the J call TRBJ2-4; D ambiguous. CDR3 length: 16 residues. Germline-derived CDR1 and CDR2 are SGHTA and FQGNSA. The V end lost 5 bases, the J end lost 0 bases, and 14 bases lay between the germline ends. As DNA, the CDR3 is TGTGCCAGCAGCCCCATTTGGCAGCGAGCCAAAAACATTCAGTACTTC. Protein product: CASSPIWQRAKNIQYF.

This chain joins TRBV6-1 and TRBJ2-1, with 8 bases identical to TRBD1. V shed 5 bases and J 10 bases; nucleotides not matched to a gene: 10. The CDR3 consists of 14 residues. CDR1 and CDR2 from the germline V gene are MNHNS and SASEGT. CDR3 DNA: TGTGCCAGCAGTCCGCCGGGACAGGACCTGGAGCAGTTCTTC. This translates into CASSPPGQDLEQFF.

This clonotype was counted at least ten times. The chain uses TRBV7-9 and TRBJ1-1, with D unresolved. This CDR3 spans 11 amino acids. The V gene lost 5 bases and the J gene lost 7 bases, with 8 bases spanning the gap. Per the germline V gene, CDR1 is SEHNR and CDR2 is FQNEAQ (reference sequence). The CDR3 spells CASSLRDEAFF. In DNA, the CDR3 is TGTGCCAGCAGCCTCCGGGATGAAGCTTTCTTT.

At least ten counts were recorded for this clonotype. V gene TRBV7-6 combines with J gene TRBJ2-3, with 9 positions matching TRBD2. Trimming at V came to 5 bases and at J to 1 base, leaving 4 bases not matched to a gene. This CDR3 is 15 amino acids long. Germline V CDR1 and CDR2: SGHVS, FNYEAQ. The CDR3 nucleotides read TGTGCCAGCAGCAGCGGGAGGTCGGGCACAGATACGCAGTATTTT. Its protein is CASSSGRSGTDTQYF.

This chain uses TRBV29-1 with TRBJ2-5; 12 positions agree with TRBD2. Germline values: CDR1 SQVTM, CDR2 ANQGSEA. This CDR3 has 12 amino acids. Trimming cost V 6 bases and J 9 bases; bases outside gene matches: 5. The CDR3 region is CSVPGLAGSQYF. CDR3 sequence (DNA): TGCAGCGTCCCGGGACTAGCGGGTTCCCAGTACTTC.

This clonotype has ten or more counts. The gene calls are TRBV5-1 and TRBJ2-3; the D is unclear. The germline CDR1 and CDR2 sequences are SGHRS and YFSETQ. The V end lost 5 bases, the J end lost 1 base, and 14 bases lay between the germline ends. CDR3 size: 15 residues. The chain's CDR3 is CASSSATPGTDTQYF. The CDR3 nucleotides read TGCGCCAGCAGTTCGGCTACCCCCGGCACAGATACGCAGTATTTT.

This clonotype was counted a few times. V and J are TRBV3-1 and TRBJ2-2, with 9 bases matching TRBD1. The V and J ends lost 5 bases and 6 bases, in that order; junction bases with no gene match: 13. Looked up from germline, CDR1 is LGHDT and CDR2 is YNNKEL (reference sequence). This CDR3 spans 17 amino acids. DNA for the CDR3: TGTGCCAGCAGCACTACAGGGGGCGCAGGGTGGCCCGGGGAGCTGTTTTTT. Its protein is CASSTTGGAGWPGELFF.

About this clonotype: A much larger clone lies a single base off, so this may be a read error. This rearrangement joins TRBV9 to TRBJ2-3; D unresolved. Germline CDR1 reads SGDLS; CDR2 reads YYNGEE. Trimming stripped 7 bases from V and 2 bases from J, with 17 bases between. The CDR3 has 15 amino acids. In DNA, the CDR3 is TGTGCCAGCGGCTCCTTGACTCGGAACACAGATACGCAGTATTTT. It codes for CASGSLTRNTDTQYF.

The CDR3 sequence is CASSLGGHQVGNTIYF. Here the CDR3 DNA reads TGTGCCAGCAGCTTGGGGGGCCACCAAGTGGGAAACACCATATATTTT. The genes are TRBV5-6 and TRBJ1-3, with D maybe TRBD1 (5 bases). Between the trimmed V and J ends, which lost 0 bases and 4 bases, there was a span of 14 bases. Germline loops: CDR1 SGHDT, CDR2 YYEEEE. The CDR3 covers 16 residues.

This clonotype was recorded many times. The gene calls are TRBV29-1 and TRBJ1-1; perhaps TRBD1 as D (5 bases). Trimming took off 6 bases at V and 3 bases at J, with 17 bases between the two ends. Germline V gene data show CDR1 as SQVTM and CDR2 as ANQGSEA. CDR3 length equals 14 residues. This CDR3 reads CSVMPPGYYTEAFF. The CDR3, as DNA: TGCAGCGTCATGCCCCCAGGGTACTACACTGAAGCTTTCTTT.